This T cell receptor beta chain is from a study of post-analysis software for immune sequencing data. TCR beta cDNA libraries had unique molecular identifiers. TCRdb analysed the PCR reads with MiXCR anew, one entry per CDR3 protein. The sample has 700,000 to 800,000 distinct CDR3 sequences, less than 35% seen once; the top ten hold more than 0.45%. The length of the CDR3 is 13 residues. In regard to this clonotype: The antigen is not known.

Broader study findings: With TRBV5-6, TRBV5-1 and TRBV20-1 included, about five TRBV segments were more frequent in patients than in controls.

This receptor was identified in a girl aged 10 to 17 with multiple sclerosis. Material: blood. The J gene is TRBJ2-7, the V gene TRBV12-3 or TRBV12-4, with 7 bases lining up with TRBD2. The J call may be faulty, since TRBJ2-5 better matches the DNA end. The CDR3 sequence: CASSRTRTWTQYF. CDR3 sequence (DNA): TGTGCCAGCAGCCGGACTAGGACATGGACCCAGTACTTC.